The sequence of this T cell receptor beta chain was determined in a study of cytomegalovirus exposure and HLA in healthy donors. Broader study findings: In a later analysis, V- and J-gene trimming of beta chains associated with a DCLRE1C missense variant, replicated independently. Testing in vitro showed three CMV-associated chains specific for CMV antigens. The only immune exposure information that was available was CMV serostatus.

PCR involved 60 Vbeta and 13 Jbeta primers. Profiling relied on immunoSEQ multiplex PCR, and the TCRdb table lists in-frame clones only, not all of them. The data show some 78,000 clones, about 80% seen once. There are 13 residues in the CDR3. V was trimmed by 5 bases and J by 1 base, leaving 9 bases between them. Germline V CDR1 and CDR2: SGHRS, YFSETQ. As regards this clone: Its antigen is unknown.

Donors consisted of healthy bone marrow donors. This sequence was found in a woman between 50 and 59 years old in good health and CMV-seropositive. What was sequenced was PBMCs. The chain couples TRBV5-1 to TRBJ1-1; no reliable D call. The CDR3 spells CASRRDENTEAFF. The CDR3 nucleotides are TGCGCCAGCAGGAGGGATGAGAACACTGAAGCTTTCTTT.